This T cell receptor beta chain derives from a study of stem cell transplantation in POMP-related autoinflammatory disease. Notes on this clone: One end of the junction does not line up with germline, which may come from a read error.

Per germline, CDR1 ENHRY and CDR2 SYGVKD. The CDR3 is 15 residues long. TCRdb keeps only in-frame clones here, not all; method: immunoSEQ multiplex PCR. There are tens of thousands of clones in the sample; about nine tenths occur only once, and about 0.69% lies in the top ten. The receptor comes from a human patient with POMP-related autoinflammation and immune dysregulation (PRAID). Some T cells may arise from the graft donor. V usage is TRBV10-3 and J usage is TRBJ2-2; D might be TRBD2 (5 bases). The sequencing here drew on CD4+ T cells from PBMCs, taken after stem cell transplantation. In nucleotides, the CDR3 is TGTGCCATCAGGGAGTCGGGGAGAAACACCGGGGAGCTGTTTTTT. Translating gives CAIRESGRNTGELFF.